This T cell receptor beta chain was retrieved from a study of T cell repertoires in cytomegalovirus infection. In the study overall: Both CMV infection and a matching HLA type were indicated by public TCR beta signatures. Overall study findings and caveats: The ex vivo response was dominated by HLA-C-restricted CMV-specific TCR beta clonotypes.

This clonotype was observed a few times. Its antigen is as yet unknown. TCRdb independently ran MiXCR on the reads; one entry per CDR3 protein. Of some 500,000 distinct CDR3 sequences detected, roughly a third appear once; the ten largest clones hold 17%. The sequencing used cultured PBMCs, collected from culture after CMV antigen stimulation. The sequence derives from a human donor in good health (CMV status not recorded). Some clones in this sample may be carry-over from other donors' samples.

Written as DNA, the CDR3 is TGTGCCAGCAGCCCATGGACAGGGGGCAGCTATGGCTACACCTTC. This codes for CASSPWTGGSYGYTF. The genes are TRBV7-2 and TRBJ1-2; 11 nucleotides align to TRBD1. J was trimmed by 4 bases and V by 5 bases; bases with no gene match: 6. Per the germline V gene, CDR1 is SGHTA and CDR2 is FQGNSA. This CDR3 contains 15 residues. Looking up the rest from reference TRBV7-2 and TRBJ1-2 gives the full variable domain: GAGVSQSPSNKVTEKGKDVELRCDPISGHTALYWYRQSLGQGLEFLIYFQGNSAPDKSGLPSDRFSAERTGGSVSTLTIQRTQQEDSAVYLCASSPWTGGSYGYTFGSGTRLTVV.